One TCR beta chain is described in this entry. The treatment was: oral pan-JAK inhibitor, 5-10 mg twice daily. The V end lost 4 bases, the J end lost 1 base, and 10 bases lay between the germline ends. Per germline, CDR1 KGHSH and CDR2 LQKENI. This CDR3 comprises 15 residues. RNA, once extracted, was reverse transcribed into cDNA for use as the sequencing template. Sequenced by immunoSEQ multiplex PCR; TCRdb stores in-frame clones only, minus some. The repertoire has around 150,000 clones, 50% to 70% of them found once; the top ten carry about 0.94%. This sample was taken from a study of CD8+ T cells in alopecia areata. Background on the study: It was 6 to 18 months of tofacitinib, and then there were 6 months off drug.

V and J are TRBV18 and TRBJ2-2; D might be TRBD1 (6 bases). This sample comprised CD4+ T cells sorted from blood, obtained at week 4, from a patient treated with tofacitinib. This receptor was taken from a human donor with alopecia areata. The CDR3: CASSHRVRNTGELFF. Written as DNA, the CDR3 is TGTGCCAGCTCACACAGGGTGCGGAACACCGGGGAGCTGTTTTTT.